This T cell receptor (beta chain) was identified in a study of blood T cells in healthy people across ages. The germline CDR1 and CDR2 sequences are SNHLY and FYNNEI. The CDR3 runs to 16 residues. Using a J-beta primer mix together with a sample-barcoded 5' primer, a second PCR was run for about 6 to 11 cycles. TCRdb reprocessed the 5' RACE reads via MiXCR and lists one record per CDR3 protein. This sample yields more than 500,000 distinct CDR3 sequences, of which about 26% are seen a single time; about 3.3% belongs to the top ten. These sequences were also reported in another study, on T cells of mothers and their children. That study reports: Approximately 3 million TCR beta reads per child versus over 9 million per mother.

Specimen: blood. This TCR derives from a boy between 2 and 10 years old in good health. The chain combines TRBV2 with TRBJ2-5; 9 bases align to TRBD2. Judging by the DNA end, TRBJ2-1 fits better; the J call may be wrong. CDR3 loop: CASSEAAGGSSNEQFF. CDR3 nucleotides: TGTGCCAGCAGTGAAGCTGCGGGGGGGAGTTCCAATGAGCAGTTCTTC.